Here is one T cell receptor beta chain with its context. The antigen is undetermined. The CDR3 runs to 15 residues. Germline V gene data show CDR1 as LNHDA and CDR2 as SQIVND (reference sequence). V shed 4 bases, J shed 6 bases, and the junction held 3 bases outside the gene matches. The entry originates in a study of T cell responses to AZD1222 COVID-19 vaccine. Study-wide results and limits: Only six or seven AZD1222 recipients were seropositive at baseline. In all cases, repertoires were sampled only after the peak T cell response. Spike was spanned by vaccine-associated CD4 TCRs, with dominance at 160-218 and 743-854.

Sequencing was performed with immunoSEQ multiplex PCR; in TCRdb, only in-frame clones are kept and a portion is missing. The sample has 110,000 or so clones, around 90% seen once; the top ten hold roughly 5%. The chain carries TRBV19 and TRBJ2-3; 14 bases are a match to TRBD2. The clonotype originates from an adult in good health. Sample: peripheral blood, taken on day 0 of AZD1222 vaccination. CDR3 loop: CASSRLAGGHDTQYF. In DNA, the CDR3 is TGTGCCAGTAGTAGACTAGCGGGGGGGCATGATACGCAGTATTTT. The variable domain in full, with the rest retrieved from reference TRBV19 and TRBJ2-3, is DGGITQSPKYLFRKEGQNVTLSCEQNLNHDAMYWYRQDPGQGLRLIYYSQIVNDFQKGDIAEGYSVSREKKESFPLTVTSAQKNPTAFYLCASSRLAGGHDTQYFGPGTRLTVL.